One and the same sample provided the 24 T cell receptor beta chains below, sequenced in a study of shared clonotypes between healthy human individuals. This table comes from immunoSEQ multiplex PCR, and its TCRdb copy is limited to in-frame clones, with some not included. Of about 490,000 clones in the sample, over 65% were seen once. Sequenced material: PBMCs. Receptor source: a woman aged 40 to 49 in good health. Some clones in this sample may be carry-over from other donors' samples.

In this sample, this clone turned up many times. The chain employs TRBV11-1 and TRBJ2-3; D is undetermined. The germline CDR1 and CDR2 sequences are SGHAT and FQDESV (reference sequence). Trimming left V 0 bases short and J 8 bases short, with 3 bases between. The CDR3 has 11 amino acids. In DNA, the CDR3 is TGTGCCAGCAGCTTAGCTGTTACGCAGTATTTT. Translated: CASSLAVTQYF.

V and J are TRBV28 and TRBJ1-5; a possible D gene is TRBD1 (5 bases). Per germline, CDR1 MDHEN and CDR2 SYDVKM. Trimming cost V 11 bases and J 2 bases, with 10 bases left between them. The CDR3 sequence is 12 residues long. CDR3 DNA: TGTGCCGCTGGGGACGGCAATCAGCCCCAGCATTTT. Protein product: CAAGDGNQPQHF.

J is TRBJ2-7 and V is TRBV30, with 7 bases aligning to TRBD1. Germline loops: CDR1 GTSNPN, CDR2 SVGIG (reference sequence). The CDR3 spans 12 residues. After removal of 4 bases from V and 4 bases from J, the junction contained 4 bases not matched to a gene. The CDR3 region is CAWNPTGYEQYF. CDR3 sequence (DNA): TGTGCCTGGAACCCGACAGGGTACGAGCAGTACTTC.

The V and J genes are TRBV30 and TRBJ1-3; 7 bases fit TRBD1. Germline-derived CDR1 and CDR2 are GTSNPN and SVGIG (reference sequence). The CDR3 totals 12 residues. V gave up 4 bases and J gave up 11 bases; unmatched junction bases: 8. CDR3 bases: TGTGCCTGGACGGATAGGCAGGGGGCCATATATTTT. This gives the protein CAWTDRQGAIYF.

This clone came up many times. V usage is TRBV9 and J usage is TRBJ2-1; weak D call: TRBD2 (6 bases). This CDR3 region has 15 residues. Germline V CDR1 and CDR2: SGDLS, YYNGEE. The V and J ends lost 0 bases and 4 bases respectively, with 11 bases between them. The CDR3 coding sequence is TGTGCCAGCAGCGTAGATAGCGGAACATACAATGAGCAGTTCTTC. Translated: CASSVDSGTYNEQFF.

This chain connects TRBV6-1 to TRBJ1-5; D is possibly TRBD1 (6 bases). Germline V gene data show CDR1 as MNHNS and CDR2 as SASEGT. V gave up 2 bases and J gave up 6 bases, with 11 bases separating them. The CDR3 is made up of 14 amino acids. CDR3 sequence: CASSESRGPQPQHF. CDR3 in DNA: TGTGCCAGCAGTGAATCCAGGGGCCCTCAGCCCCAGCATTTT.

This clone was picked up many times. This sequence joins TRBV10-2 and TRBJ2-2, with 9 nucleotides matching TRBD1. V shed 3 bases, J shed 7 bases, and the junction held 9 bases outside the gene matches. This CDR3 has 16 residues. CDR1 is WSHSY and CDR2 is SAAADI in the germline V gene. Here the CDR3 DNA reads TGCGCCAGCAGTGAATGGATCGACAGGGGGGACGGGGAGCTGTTTTTT. The encoded protein is CASSEWIDRGDGELFF.

The V call is TRBV14, the J call TRBJ1-4; D ambiguous. Germline V gene lookup returns CDR1 SGHDN and CDR2 FVKESK. The CDR3 is 13 residues long. With 4 bases removed from V and 8 bases from J, the gap between germline ends came to 11 bases. In nucleotides, the CDR3 is TGTGCCAGCAGCCGACGGGGTGACGAAAAACTGTTTTTT. Its protein product is CASSRRGDEKLFF.

The chain has TRBV7-9 and TRBJ1-1; the D is unclear. This CDR3 is built from 14 residues. Per germline, CDR1 SEHNR and CDR2 FQNEAQ (reference sequence). Trimming stripped 1 base from V and 2 bases from J, with 8 bases between. The CDR3 nucleotides are TGTGCCAGCAGCTTAGAGGCATTTAACACTGAAGCTTTCTTT. This gives the protein CASSLEAFNTEAFF.

In its sample, this clone was seen once. Different DNA sequences within this sample yield the same CDR3. V is TRBV9 and J is TRBJ1-2; D is ambiguous. The CDR3 runs 14 residues. Per the germline V gene, CDR1 is SGDLS and CDR2 is YYNGEE. With 0 bases removed from V and 5 bases from J, the gap between germline ends came to 11 bases. CDR3 DNA sequence: TGTGCCAGCAGCGTAGGGACGGGCCCTTATGGCTACACCTTC. Amino acid sequence: CASSVGTGPYGYTF.

The chain carries TRBV27 and TRBJ2-1; no clear D. Trimming pared 0 bases from V and 7 bases from J, leaving 13 bases between. The CDR3 has 15 residues. CDR1 is MNHEY and CDR2 is SMNVEV in the germline V gene (reference sequence). CDR3 protein: CASSLSIAMGNEQFF. The CDR3 nucleotides are TGTGCCAGCAGTTTATCTATCGCTATGGGAAATGAGCAGTTCTTC.

As concerns this clone: One base away lies a much larger clone, so this may be a sequencing read error. This chain uses TRBV28 with TRBJ1-2, with 9 positions matching TRBD1. V lost 6 bases to trimming and J lost 6 bases; unmatched junction nucleotides: 8. The CDR3 consists of 14 residues. CDR1 is MDHEN, CDR2 SYDVKM, per germline. CDR3 in amino acids: CASRRDRANHGYTF. The CDR3 coding sequence is TGTGCCAGCAGGCGGGACAGGGCCAACCATGGCTACACCTTC.

The chain combines TRBV9 with TRBJ2-1, with 11 bases aligning to TRBD2. J was trimmed by 6 bases and V by 0 bases; bases with no gene match: 2. The CDR3 is 15 residues long. Germline V gives CDR1 SGDLS, CDR2 YYNGEE. The CDR3 bases are TGTGCCAGCAGCGTAGTAGCGGGAGGGTTCAATGAGCAGTTCTTC. Amino acids: CASSVVAGGFNEQFF.

This rearrangement joins TRBV30 to TRBJ2-1; no clear D. Trimming left V 2 bases short and J 4 bases short, with 6 bases between. CDR1 GTSNPN and CDR2 SVGIG come from the germline V gene (reference sequence). The CDR3 is 12 amino acids. CDR3 sequence: CAWSWSYNEQFF. The DNA for the CDR3 is TGTGCCTGGAGTTGGAGTTACAATGAGCAGTTCTTC.

This sequence joins TRBV4-1 and TRBJ1-5; a possible D gene is TRBD1 (5 bases). Germline-derived CDR1 and CDR2 are MGHRA and YSYEKL. The V gene lost 0 bases and the J gene lost 5 bases, with 11 bases spanning the gap. This CDR3 region has 15 residues. CDR3 nucleotides: TGCGCCAGCAGCCAAGATAGGGGCAGACATCAGCCCCAGCATTTT. Amino acid sequence: CASSQDRGRHQPQHF.

J is TRBJ2-3 and V is TRBV7-9; possible D gene TRBD1, 5 bases. The CDR3 runs to 16 residues. V was trimmed by 5 bases and J by 0 bases, leaving 15 bases between them. Germline V gene sequence: CDR1 SEHNR, CDR2 FQNEAQ (reference sequence). CDR3 amino acids: CASSLGGARSTDTQYF. DNA of the CDR3: TGTGCCAGCAGCCTAGGTGGGGCACGGAGCACAGATACGCAGTATTTT.

This clone was counted between two and nine times. The gene calls are TRBV2 and TRBJ1-2, with 7 bases fitting TRBD1. The length of the CDR3 is 14 residues. Looked up from germline, CDR1 is SNHLY and CDR2 is FYNNEI. V was pared by 4 bases and J by 4 bases, with 6 bases of the junction left unmatched. CDR3 bases: TGTGCCAGCAGTGGACAGGGTTTCGTCTATGGCTACACCTTC. Encoded protein: CASSGQGFVYGYTF.

This clone was seen once. This chain links TRBV29-1 with TRBJ2-7; D may be TRBD1 (6 bases). The CDR3 totals 11 residues. Trimming took off 7 bases at V and 4 bases at J, with 11 bases between the two ends. Germline lookup yields CDR1 SQVTM and CDR2 ANQGSEA. The CDR3 DNA reads as TGCAGCGCCCTCCAGGGGTACGAGCAGTACTTC. Translation gives CSALQGYEQYF.

This chain links TRBV19 with TRBJ2-5; possible D gene TRBD2, 5 bases. The germline V gene encodes CDR1 LNHDA and CDR2 SQIVND (reference sequence). The ends were cut back, 2 bases at V and 0 bases at J, with 10 bases in the middle. The CDR3 loop spans 15 amino acids. Here the CDR3 reads CASSISRGNQETQYF. The DNA of the CDR3 is TGTGCCAGTAGTATATCCCGGGGAAACCAAGAGACCCAGTACTTC.

The chain carries TRBV11-2 and TRBJ2-1; 10 bases match TRBD1. The germline gives CDR1 SGHAT, CDR2 FQNNGV. V shed 3 bases and J 8 bases; nucleotides not matched to a gene: 10. There are 16 residues in the CDR3. The CDR3 DNA is TGTGCCAGCAGCTTTGGCCCGGACAGGGGGGGCGATGAGCAGTTCTTC. It encodes CASSFGPDRGGDEQFF.

In DNA form, the CDR3 reads TGTGCCAGCAGTGGGAGTGGGGCGATCATCCCCCCCTACGAGCAGTACTTC. Amino acid sequence: CASSGSGAIIPPYEQYF. V usage is TRBV2 and J usage is TRBJ2-7, with a tentative D call TRBD1 (5 bases). The CDR3 length is 17 residues. Per germline, CDR1 SNHLY and CDR2 FYNNEI. With 4 bases removed from V and 2 bases from J, the gap between germline ends came to 21 bases.

The rearrangement links TRBV11-3 to TRBJ2-2; TRBD2 matches 8 bases. V lost 5 bases and J lost 4; bases outside the gene matches: 9. This CDR3 is built from 16 residues. Germline V gives CDR1 SGHNT, CDR2 YENEEA. CDR3 sequence (DNA): TGTGCCAGCAGCCCTACTAGCGGATTGTTCACCGGGGAGCTGTTTTTT. Translated: CASSPTSGLFTGELFF. The full variable domain, its missing parts supplied by reference TRBV11-3 and TRBJ2-2, is EAGVVQSPRYKIIEKKQPVAFWCNPISGHNTLYWYLQNLGQGPELLIRYENEEAVDDSQLPKDRFSAERLKGVDSTLKIQPAELGDSAVYLCASSPTSGLFTGELFFGEGSRLTVL.

V usage is TRBV5-4 and J usage is TRBJ2-3, with D uncertain. The germline V gene has CDR1 SGHNT and CDR2 YYREEE (reference sequence). V shed 3 bases and J shed 1 base, with 9 bases lying between them. The CDR3 runs to 14 residues. CDR3 sequence reads: CASSSYTGTDTQYF. The CDR3, as DNA: TGTGCCAGCAGCTCCTACACAGGCACAGATACGCAGTATTTT.

This chain links TRBV30 with TRBJ2-7, with TRBD1 matching over 10 bases. The V segment lost 3 bases and the J segment 3 bases; nucleotides outside the gene matches: 5. Germline V gene sequence: CDR1 GTSNPN, CDR2 SVGIG (reference sequence). The CDR3 is made up of 14 amino acids. The CDR3 DNA reads TGTGCCTGGAGCGCCGGGACAGGGGACTACGAGCAGTACTTC. It is translated as CAWSAGTGDYEQYF.